This entry is about one T cell receptor (beta chain). Each of the donors was a healthy bone marrow donor. The record originates from a study of cytomegalovirus exposure and HLA in healthy donors. Primers included in the PCR were 60 Vbeta and 13 Jbeta primers. Clones were read by immunoSEQ multiplex PCR, and TCRdb kept only the in-frame ones, dropping some. Among about 200,000 clones listed, approximately 86% were seen once. Germline trimming cut 5 bases from V and 4 bases from J; bases unmatched to any gene: 8. The germline V gene has CDR1 SGDLS and CDR2 YYNGEE. CDR3 length: 14 amino acids. The TCR comes from a woman under 40 in good health and CMV-seronegative. Source material: PBMCs. The V and J genes are TRBV9 and TRBJ1-2; 7 bases are a match to TRBD1. CDR3: CASSKSGTAYGYTF. CDR3 DNA: TGTGCCAGCAGTAAATCCGGGACAGCCTATGGCTACACCTTC.